This T cell receptor (beta chain) stems from a study of OX40 agonist ivuxolimab in advanced cancers. Across the whole study: Enrolled patients in dose escalation had cancers that were hepatocellular carcinoma, melanoma, renal cell or head and neck cancer. Three individuals attained partial responses, comprising one hepatocellular carcinoma case and two cutaneous melanoma cases.

It was autoimmune disease history or systemic immunosuppression that excluded patients. TCRdb's copy holds only in-frame clones and misses some; the assay was immunoSEQ multiplex PCR. This sample has more than 75,000 clones; roughly 80% occur once, and the top ten carry 5.5% to 8.5%. CDR1 and CDR2 (germline): SGHDN, FVKESK. Trimming removed 5 bases at V and 6 bases at J, with 19 bases between. CDR3 length equals 15 residues. This sample comprised CD4+ or CD8+ T cells sorted from blood, obtained in a trial of the OX40 agonist ivuxolimab. This clonotype originated in an adult with an advanced solid tumor such as melanoma, head and neck, liver or kidney cancer. This chain joins TRBV14 and TRBJ1-1; tentatively, D is TRBD1 (5 bases). The CDR3 spells CASSFRQGLPSEAFF. The CDR3 region has the DNA TGTGCCAGCAGCTTCCGGCAGGGCCTCCCATCTGAAGCTTTCTTT.